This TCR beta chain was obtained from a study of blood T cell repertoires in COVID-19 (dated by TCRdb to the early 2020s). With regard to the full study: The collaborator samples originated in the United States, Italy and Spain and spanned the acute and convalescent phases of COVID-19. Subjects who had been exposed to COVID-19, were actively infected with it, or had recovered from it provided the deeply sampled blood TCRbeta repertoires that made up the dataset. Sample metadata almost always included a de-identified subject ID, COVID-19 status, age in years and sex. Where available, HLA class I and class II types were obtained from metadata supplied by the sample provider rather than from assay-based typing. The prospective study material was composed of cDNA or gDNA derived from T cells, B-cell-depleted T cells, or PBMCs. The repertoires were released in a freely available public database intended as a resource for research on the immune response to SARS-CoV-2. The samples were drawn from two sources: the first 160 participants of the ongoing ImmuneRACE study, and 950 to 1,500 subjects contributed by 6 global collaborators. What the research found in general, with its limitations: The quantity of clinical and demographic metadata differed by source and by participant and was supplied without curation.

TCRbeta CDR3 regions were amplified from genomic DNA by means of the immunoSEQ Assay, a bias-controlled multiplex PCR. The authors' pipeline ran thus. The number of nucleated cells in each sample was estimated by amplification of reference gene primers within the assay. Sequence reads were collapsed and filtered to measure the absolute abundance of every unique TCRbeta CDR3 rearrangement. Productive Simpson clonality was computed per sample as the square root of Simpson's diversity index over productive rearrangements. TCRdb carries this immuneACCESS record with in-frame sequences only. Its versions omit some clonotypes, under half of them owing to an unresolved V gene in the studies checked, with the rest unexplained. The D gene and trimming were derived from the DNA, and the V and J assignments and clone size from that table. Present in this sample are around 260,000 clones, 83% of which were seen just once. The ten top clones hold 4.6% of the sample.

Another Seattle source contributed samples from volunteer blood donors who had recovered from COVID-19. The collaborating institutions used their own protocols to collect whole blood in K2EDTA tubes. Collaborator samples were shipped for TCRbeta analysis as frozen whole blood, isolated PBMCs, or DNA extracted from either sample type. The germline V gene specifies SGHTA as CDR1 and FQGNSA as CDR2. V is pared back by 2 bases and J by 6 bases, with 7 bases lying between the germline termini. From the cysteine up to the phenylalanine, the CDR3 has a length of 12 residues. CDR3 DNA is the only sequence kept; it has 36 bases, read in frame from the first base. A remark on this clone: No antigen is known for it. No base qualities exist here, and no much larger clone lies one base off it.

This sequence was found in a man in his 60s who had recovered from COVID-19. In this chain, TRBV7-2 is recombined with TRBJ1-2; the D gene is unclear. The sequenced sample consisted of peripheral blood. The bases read TGTGCCAGCAGCTTAAGTGGAGATGGCTACACCTTC. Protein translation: CASSLSGDGYTF. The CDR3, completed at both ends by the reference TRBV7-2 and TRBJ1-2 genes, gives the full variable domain GAGVSQSPSNKVTEKGKDVELRCDPISGHTALYWYRQSLGQGLEFLIYFQGNSAPDKSGLPSDRFSAERTGGSVSTLTIQRTQQEDSAVYLCASSLSGDGYTFGSGTRLTVV.